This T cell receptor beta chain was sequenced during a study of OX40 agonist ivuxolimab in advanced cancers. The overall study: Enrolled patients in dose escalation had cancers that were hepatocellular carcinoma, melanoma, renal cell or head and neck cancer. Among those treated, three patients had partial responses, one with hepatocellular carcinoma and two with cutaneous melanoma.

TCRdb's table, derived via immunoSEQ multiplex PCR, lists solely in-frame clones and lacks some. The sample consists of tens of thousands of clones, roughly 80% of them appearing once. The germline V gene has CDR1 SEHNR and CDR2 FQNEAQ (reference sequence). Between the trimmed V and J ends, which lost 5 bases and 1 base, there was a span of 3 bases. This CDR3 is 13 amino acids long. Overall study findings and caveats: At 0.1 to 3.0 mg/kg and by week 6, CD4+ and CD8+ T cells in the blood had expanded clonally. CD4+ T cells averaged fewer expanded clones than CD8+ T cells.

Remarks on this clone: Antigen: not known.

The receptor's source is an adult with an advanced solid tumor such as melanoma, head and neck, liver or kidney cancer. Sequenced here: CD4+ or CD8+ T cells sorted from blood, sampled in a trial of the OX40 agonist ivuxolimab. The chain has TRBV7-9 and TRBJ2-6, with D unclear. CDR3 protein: CASSASGANVLTF. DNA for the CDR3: TGTGCCAGCAGCGCATCTGGGGCCAACGTCCTGACTTTC.